The T cell receptor (beta chain) described here comes from a study of blood T cell repertoires in COVID-19. TCRdb's copy holds only in-frame clones and misses some; the assay was immunoSEQ multiplex PCR. The sample includes 450,000 or so clones, approximately 89% seen only once; the top ten take about 1.6%. After removal of 2 bases from V and 5 bases from J, the junction contained 2 bases not matched to a gene. Germline assignment: CDR1 MNHEY and CDR2 SMNVEV (reference sequence). The CDR3 length is 14 residues. This TCR was sampled from a woman aged 40 to 50 with COVID-19, enrolled during active disease. This chain uses TRBV27 with TRBJ1-4; TRBD1 agrees at 7 bases. Input material: peripheral blood. CDR3 residues: CASSLKQGNEKLFF. CDR3 coding DNA: TGTGCCAGCAGTTTAAAACAGGGGAATGAAAAACTGTTTTTT.